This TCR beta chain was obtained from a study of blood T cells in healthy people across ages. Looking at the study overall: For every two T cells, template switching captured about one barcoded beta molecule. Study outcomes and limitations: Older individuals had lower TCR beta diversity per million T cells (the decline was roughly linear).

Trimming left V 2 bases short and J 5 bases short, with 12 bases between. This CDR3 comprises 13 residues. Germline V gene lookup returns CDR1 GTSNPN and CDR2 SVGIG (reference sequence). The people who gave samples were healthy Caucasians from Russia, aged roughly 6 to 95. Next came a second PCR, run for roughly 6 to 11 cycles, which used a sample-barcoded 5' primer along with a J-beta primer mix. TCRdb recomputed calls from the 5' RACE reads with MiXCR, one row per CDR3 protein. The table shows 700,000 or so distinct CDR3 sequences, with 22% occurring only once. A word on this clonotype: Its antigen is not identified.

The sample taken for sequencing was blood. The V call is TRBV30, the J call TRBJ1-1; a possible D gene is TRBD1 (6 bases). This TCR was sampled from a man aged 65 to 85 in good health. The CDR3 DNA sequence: TGTGCCTGGAGTAACAGGGAGGGGACTGAAGCTTTCTTT. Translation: CAWSNREGTEAFF.